Presented here are 20 T cell receptor beta chains from one specimen sequenced in a study of cytomegalovirus exposure and HLA in healthy donors. PCR amplification relied on 60 Vbeta primers (plus 13 Jbeta primers). Profiling relied on immunoSEQ multiplex PCR, and the TCRdb table lists in-frame clones only, not all of them. Counted here are over 100,000 clones, around three quarters occurring once; the ten biggest clones make up 4% to 5.5%. The sequenced sample consisted of PBMCs. The receptor set was obtained from a man aged 25 to 40 in good health and CMV-seropositive.

The rearrangement joins TRBV7-6 to TRBJ1-6; D is perhaps TRBD1 (5 bases). V lost 6 bases and J 8 bases, leaving 14 bases between the germline ends. This CDR3 is 14 amino acids long. Germline loops: CDR1 SGHVS, CDR2 FNYEAQ. CDR3 loop: CASRLPGVHSPLHF. The CDR3, as DNA: TGTGCCAGCAGGTTGCCGGGGGTTCATTCACCCCTCCACTTT.

The V call is TRBV28, the J call TRBJ2-7, with TRBD1 matching 7 bases. This CDR3 has 14 residues. CDR1 MDHEN and CDR2 SYDVKM come from the germline V gene. V lost 5 bases and J lost 4; bases outside the gene matches: 8. The CDR3, as DNA: TGTGCCAGCAGTCCGGGGACAGCACATTACGAGCAGTACTTC. Translation: CASSPGTAHYEQYF.

The chain uses TRBV6-5 and TRBJ1-2; 12 bases fit TRBD1. Germline CDR1 and CDR2: MNHEY and SVGAGI. With 7 bases clipped from V and 7 bases from J, the junction kept 7 bases outside the gene matches. The CDR3 is 14 residues long. The DNA for the CDR3 is TGTGCCAGCACCTCGGGACAGGGGGCTTTTGGCTACACCTTC. It codes for CASTSGQGAFGYTF.

The table lists this clone with a few counts. The CDR3 nucleotides are TGTGCCAGTAGACAACAGGGTAACGGCTACACCTTC. Protein sequence: CASRQQGNGYTF. The V gene is TRBV19, the J gene TRBJ1-2, with a possible D match to TRBD1 (6 bases). The V gene lost 6 bases and the J gene lost 8 bases, with 13 bases spanning the gap. Germline V lookup: CDR1 LNHDA, CDR2 SQIVND (reference sequence). This CDR3 has 12 residues. Full variable domain (rest looked up from reference TRBV19 and TRBJ1-2): DGGITQSPKYLFRKEGQNVTLSCEQNLNHDAMYWYRQDPGQGLRLIYYSQIVNDFQKGDIAEGYSVSREKKESFPLTVTSAQKNPTAFYLCASRQQGNGYTFGSGTRLTVV.

This chain uses TRBV19 with TRBJ2-2; 8 bases match TRBD2. Germline V lookup: CDR1 LNHDA, CDR2 SQIVND (reference sequence). Trimming cost V 1 base and J 9 bases; bases outside gene matches: 4. This CDR3 spans 14 amino acids. CDR3 nucleotides: TGTGCCAGTAGTATAGCGGGGGGGCTTCGGGAGCTGTTTTTT. It translates to CASSIAGGLRELFF.

The V gene is TRBV5-6, the J gene TRBJ2-6; TRBD1 might be the D (6 bases). This CDR3 region has 17 residues. V was cut by 0 bases and J by 0 bases, with 10 bases left in between. Germline CDR1 SGHDT, CDR2 YYEEEE. CDR3 sequence: CASSLAGTRSGANVLTF. CDR3 nucleotide sequence: TGTGCCAGCAGCTTGGCTGGGACACGCTCTGGGGCCAACGTCCTGACTTTC. The full variable domain, its missing parts supplied by reference TRBV5-6 and TRBJ2-6, is DAGVTQSPTHLIKTRGQQVTLRCSPKSGHDTVSWYQQALGQGPQFIFQYYEEEERQRGNFPDRFSGHQFPNYSSELNVNALLLGDSALYLCASSLAGTRSGANVLTFGAGSRLTVL.

This chain joins TRBV10-3 and TRBJ1-6; 7 positions agree with TRBD1. With V trimmed by 6 bases and J by 10 bases, 6 bases remained unmatched. CDR1 and CDR2 from the germline V gene are ENHRY and SYGVKD. The CDR3 is made up of 13 amino acids. The CDR3 sequence: CAISGTEESPLHF. CDR3 nucleotides: TGTGCCATCAGCGGGACAGAGGAGTCACCCCTCCACTTT.

The V gene is TRBV4-3, the J gene TRBJ2-1; TRBD2 matches 11 bases. V was pared by 0 bases and J by 4 bases, with 8 bases of the junction left unmatched. The CDR3 sequence is 18 residues long. Germline lookup yields CDR1 LGHNA and CDR2 YSLEER. The DNA for the CDR3 is TGCGCCAGCAGCCAAGATCTCCTACTAGCGGGGGAGTACAATGAGCAGTTCTTC. As protein: CASSQDLLLAGEYNEQFF.

This chain links TRBV7-3 with TRBJ2-3; maybe TRBD2 (6 bases). The CDR3 is 17 amino acids. Trimming removed 2 bases at V and 0 bases at J, with 15 bases between. CDR1 and CDR2 (germline): SGHTA, FQGTGA. The CDR3: CASSLGAAGTSTDTQYF. The CDR3 nucleotides are TGTGCCAGCAGCTTAGGGGCGGCGGGGACTAGCACAGATACGCAGTATTTT.

The chain employs TRBV29-1 and TRBJ2-1; a possible D gene is TRBD2 (6 bases). Per germline, CDR1 SQVTM and CDR2 ANQGSEA. Between the trimmed V and J ends, which lost 3 bases and 5 bases, there was a span of 8 bases. The CDR3 is made up of 12 amino acids. Here the CDR3 DNA reads TGCAGCGTTGATTCGGGGGACAATGAGCAGTTCTTC. As protein: CSVDSGDNEQFF.

The chain links TRBV2 to TRBJ2-2; D uncertain. The CDR3 has 12 residues. Trimming took 4 bases from V and 7 from J, leaving 7 bases between them. CDR1 SNHLY and CDR2 FYNNEI come from the germline V gene. The CDR3 spells CASSVSGGELFF. The CDR3, as DNA: TGTGCCAGCAGTGTTTCAGGCGGGGAGCTGTTTTTT.

The chain is built from TRBV2 and TRBJ2-3; 8 positions agree with TRBD1. The CDR3 loop spans 16 amino acids. CDR1 SNHLY and CDR2 FYNNEI come from the germline V gene. V shed 4 bases, J shed 1 base, and the junction held 7 bases outside the gene matches. The chain's CDR3 is CASSVQGAGGTDTQYF. CDR3 in DNA: TGTGCCAGCAGTGTTCAGGGGGCAGGAGGCACAGATACGCAGTATTTT.

The table lists this clone with a count of one. V usage is TRBV6-5 and J usage is TRBJ1-2, with TRBD1 as a possible D gene (6 bases). The CDR3 consists of 15 residues. The germline gives CDR1 MNHEY, CDR2 SVGAGI. Trimming cost V 0 bases and J 7 bases, with 15 bases left between them. The CDR3 region is CASSYSRPGGSGYTF. CDR3 nucleotides: TGTGCCAGCAGTTACTCGCGTCCGGGGGGCTCTGGCTACACCTTC.

The J gene is TRBJ1-4, the V gene TRBV18; D may be TRBD1 (5 bases). The CDR3 has 12 residues. CDR1 KGHSH and CDR2 LQKENI come from the germline V gene. V was pared by 1 base and J by 12 bases, with 9 bases between. The CDR3 loop reads CASSPQGLELFF. Written as DNA, the CDR3 is TGTGCCAGCTCACCACAGGGGCTGGAACTGTTTTTT.

In this sample, this clone turned up a few times. The gene calls are TRBV6-5 and TRBJ2-3, with 11 bases that match TRBD1. Germline V gene lookup returns CDR1 MNHEY and CDR2 SVGAGI. V lost 5 bases to trimming and J lost 7 bases; unmatched junction nucleotides: 8. CDR3 length: 15 residues. CDR3 sequence: CASSRGDRGGNTQYF. CDR3 nucleotides: TGTGCCAGCAGTCGGGGGGACAGGGGGGGGAATACGCAGTATTTT.

The chain uses TRBV29-1 and TRBJ2-1, with D perhaps TRBD1 (9 bases). This CDR3 is 14 amino acids long. CDR1 is SQVTM, CDR2 ANQGSEA, per germline. The germline V and J ends were trimmed by 6 bases and 6 bases, with 18 bases remaining between them. CDR3 nucleotides: TGCAGCGTCGGGGGGGACAGGGAAAGCAATGAGCAGTTCTTC. This translates into CSVGGDRESNEQFF.

V usage is TRBV4-3 and J usage is TRBJ2-5; 11 positions match TRBD2. The DNA matches TRBJ2-7 better at its end, which makes the J call doubtful. Germline CDR1 LGHNA, CDR2 YSLEER. This CDR3 has 17 residues. The CDR3 here is CASSRLAGGPSSYEQYF. Written as DNA, the CDR3 is TGCGCCAGCAGCCGCCTAGCGGGGGGCCCGAGCTCCTACGAGCAGTACTTC.

In DNA, the CDR3 is TGTGCCAGCAGCCCCTCGGGTCGAGAGCTGTTTTTT. Translated, it gives CASSPSGRELFF. The rearrangement joins TRBV7-6 to TRBJ2-2; D is unclear. Germline CDR1 SGHVS, CDR2 FNYEAQ. V lost 5 bases and J 11 bases, leaving 12 bases between the germline ends. This CDR3 region has 12 residues.

J is TRBJ2-3 and V is TRBV28; TRBD1 matches at 8 bases. CDR1 and CDR2 from the germline V gene are MDHEN and SYDVKM. The length of the CDR3 is 15 residues. V trimming: 5 bases; J trimming: 4 bases; junction bases outside the gene matches: 8. The CDR3 bases are TGTGCCAGCAGTCCCGGACAGGGAGATGCAGATACGCAGTATTTT. It translates to CASSPGQGDADTQYF. Looking up the rest from reference TRBV28 and TRBJ2-3 gives the full variable domain: DVKVTQSSRYLVKRTGEKVFLECVQDMDHENMFWYRQDPGLGLRLIYFSYDVKMKEKGDIPEGYSVSREKKERFSLILESASTNQTSMYLCASSPGQGDADTQYFGPGTRLTVL.

The chain is built from TRBV5-1 and TRBJ1-5; possibly TRBD1 for D (6 bases). The V gene's germline CDR1 is SGHRS and CDR2 YFSETQ. Trimming left V 0 bases short and J 9 bases short, with 16 bases between. The CDR3 runs 15 residues. This chain's CDR3 is CASSLAADSSSPQHF. The DNA of the CDR3 is TGCGCCAGCAGCTTGGCCGCGGACAGTTCATCGCCCCAGCATTTT. The complete variable domain, with remaining parts taken from reference TRBV5-1 and TRBJ1-5, reads KAGVTQTPRYLIKTRGQQVTLSCSPISGHRSVSWYQQTPGQGLQFLFEYFSETQRNKGNFPGRFSGRQFSNSRSEMNVSTLELGDSALYLCASSLAADSSSPQHFGDGTRLSIL.